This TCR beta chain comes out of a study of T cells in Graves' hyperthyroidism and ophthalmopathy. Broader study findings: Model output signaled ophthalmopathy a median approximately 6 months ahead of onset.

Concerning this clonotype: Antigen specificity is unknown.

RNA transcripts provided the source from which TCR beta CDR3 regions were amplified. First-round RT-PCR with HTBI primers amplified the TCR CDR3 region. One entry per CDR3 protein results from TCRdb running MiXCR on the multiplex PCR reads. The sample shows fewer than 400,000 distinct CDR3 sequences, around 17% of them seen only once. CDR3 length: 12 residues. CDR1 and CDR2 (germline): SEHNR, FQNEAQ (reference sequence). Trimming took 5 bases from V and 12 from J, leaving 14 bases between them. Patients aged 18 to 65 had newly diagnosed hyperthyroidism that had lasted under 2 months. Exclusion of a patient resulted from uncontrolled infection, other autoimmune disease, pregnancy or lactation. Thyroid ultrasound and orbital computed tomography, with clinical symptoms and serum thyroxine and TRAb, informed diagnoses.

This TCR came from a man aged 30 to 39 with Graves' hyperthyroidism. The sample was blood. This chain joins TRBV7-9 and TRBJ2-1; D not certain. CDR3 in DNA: TGTGCCAGCAGCCCTAATCCCCGTGGGCAGTTCTTC. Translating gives CASSPNPRGQFF.